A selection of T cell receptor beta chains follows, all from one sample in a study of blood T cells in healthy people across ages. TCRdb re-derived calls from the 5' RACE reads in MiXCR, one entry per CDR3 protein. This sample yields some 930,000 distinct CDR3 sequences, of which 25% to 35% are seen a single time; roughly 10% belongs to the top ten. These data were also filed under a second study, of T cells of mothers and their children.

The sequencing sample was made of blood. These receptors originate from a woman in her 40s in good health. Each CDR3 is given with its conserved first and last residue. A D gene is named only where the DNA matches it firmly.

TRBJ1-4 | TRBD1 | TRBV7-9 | CASSDSGGREKLFF
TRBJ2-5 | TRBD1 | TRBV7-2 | CASSHLLLRQGGGTQYF
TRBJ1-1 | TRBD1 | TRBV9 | CASSASTGSNTEAFF
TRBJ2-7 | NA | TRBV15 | CATSREAAQSYEQYF
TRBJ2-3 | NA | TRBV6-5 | CASSYYRPGPQYF
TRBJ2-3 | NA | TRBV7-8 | CASSLGTWGDHTQYF
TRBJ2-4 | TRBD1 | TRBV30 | CAWSVRVGQGQRLAKNIQYF
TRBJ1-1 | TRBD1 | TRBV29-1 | CSGDRDSGGAFF
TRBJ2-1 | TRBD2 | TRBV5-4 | CASSLTLADNEQFF
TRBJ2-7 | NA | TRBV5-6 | CASSLGRPSVEQYF
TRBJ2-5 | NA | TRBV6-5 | CASSVPGLPSKTQYF
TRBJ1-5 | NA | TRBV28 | CASSLYRAGANQPQHF
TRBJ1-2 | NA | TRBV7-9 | CASSLGQNNYGYTF
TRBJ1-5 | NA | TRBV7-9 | CASSLAQRDQPQHF
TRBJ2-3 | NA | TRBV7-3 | CASSSHRGRVADTQYF
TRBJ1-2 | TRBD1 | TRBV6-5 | CASRTYRGNYGYTF
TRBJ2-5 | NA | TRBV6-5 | CASRQGQGTQYF
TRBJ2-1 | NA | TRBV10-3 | CAISETGNNEQFF
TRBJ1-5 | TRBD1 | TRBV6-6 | CASSPWTGPDNQPQHF
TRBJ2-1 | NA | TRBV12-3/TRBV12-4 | CASSPSRYNEQFF
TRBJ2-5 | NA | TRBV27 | CASSSLQGKETQYF
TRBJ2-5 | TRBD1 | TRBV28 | CASSLPTGNRETQYF
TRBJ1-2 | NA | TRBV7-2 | CASSLMSRTVYGYTF
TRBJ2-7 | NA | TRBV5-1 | CASSLDANSYEQYF
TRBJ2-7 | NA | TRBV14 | CASSRSRLLSSYEQYF
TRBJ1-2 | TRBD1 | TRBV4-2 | CASSDRTGNYGYTF
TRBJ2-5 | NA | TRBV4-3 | CASSLNHWGLKYQETQYF
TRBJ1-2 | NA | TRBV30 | CAWSAFYGYTF
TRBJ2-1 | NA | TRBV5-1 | CASSGGLGGNEQFF
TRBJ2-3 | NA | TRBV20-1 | CSANGATDTQYF
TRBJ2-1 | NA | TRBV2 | CASNRATYNEQFF
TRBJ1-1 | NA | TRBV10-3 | CAISAQRGSKEAFF
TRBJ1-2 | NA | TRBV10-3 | CAISEGREDGYTF
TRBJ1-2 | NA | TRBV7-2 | CASSLVFGGEVGYTF
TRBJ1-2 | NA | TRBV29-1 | CSAKAGLDGYTF
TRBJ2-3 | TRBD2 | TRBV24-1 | CATSDTAGGRADTQYF
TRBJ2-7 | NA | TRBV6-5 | CASSETSTYEQYF
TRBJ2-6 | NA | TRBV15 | CATSDRGGGAGANVRTF
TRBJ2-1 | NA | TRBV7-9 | CASSFTEGDEQFF
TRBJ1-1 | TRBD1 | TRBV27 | CASSVIQGGNTEAFF
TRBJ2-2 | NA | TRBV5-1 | CASSDQSPDTGELFF
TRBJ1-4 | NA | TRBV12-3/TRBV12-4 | CASSFSPAGWEKLFF
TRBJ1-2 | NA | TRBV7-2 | CASTSDVGYTF
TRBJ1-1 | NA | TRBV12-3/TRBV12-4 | CASSLRDRPNTEAFF
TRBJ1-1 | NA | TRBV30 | CAWLRATEAFF
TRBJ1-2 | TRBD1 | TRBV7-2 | CASSLDRQRGYTF
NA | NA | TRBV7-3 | CASSPTGMTYEQYF
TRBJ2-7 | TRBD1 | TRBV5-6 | CASSSYFRRQGYEQYF
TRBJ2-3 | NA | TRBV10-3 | CAIASGRGADTQYF
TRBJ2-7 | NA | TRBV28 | CASSPVNRVTYEQYF
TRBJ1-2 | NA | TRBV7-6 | CASRTPGAHRDLNYGYTF
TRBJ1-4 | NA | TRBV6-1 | CASSETISTNEKLFF
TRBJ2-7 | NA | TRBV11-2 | CASRRLASYEQYF
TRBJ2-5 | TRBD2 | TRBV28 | CASSPGLAGAGTQYF
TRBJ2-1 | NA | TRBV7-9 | CASRPAGAGAVIVQFF
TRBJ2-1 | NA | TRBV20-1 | CSARDPPPKRRYYNEQFF
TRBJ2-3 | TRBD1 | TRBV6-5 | CASSPDRGRLNTQYF
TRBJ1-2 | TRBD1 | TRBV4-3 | CASSQDRGTGTVVGYGYTF
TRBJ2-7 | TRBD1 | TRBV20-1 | CSASSPGQGGTYEQYF
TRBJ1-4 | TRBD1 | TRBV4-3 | CASSQGDSQDEKLFF